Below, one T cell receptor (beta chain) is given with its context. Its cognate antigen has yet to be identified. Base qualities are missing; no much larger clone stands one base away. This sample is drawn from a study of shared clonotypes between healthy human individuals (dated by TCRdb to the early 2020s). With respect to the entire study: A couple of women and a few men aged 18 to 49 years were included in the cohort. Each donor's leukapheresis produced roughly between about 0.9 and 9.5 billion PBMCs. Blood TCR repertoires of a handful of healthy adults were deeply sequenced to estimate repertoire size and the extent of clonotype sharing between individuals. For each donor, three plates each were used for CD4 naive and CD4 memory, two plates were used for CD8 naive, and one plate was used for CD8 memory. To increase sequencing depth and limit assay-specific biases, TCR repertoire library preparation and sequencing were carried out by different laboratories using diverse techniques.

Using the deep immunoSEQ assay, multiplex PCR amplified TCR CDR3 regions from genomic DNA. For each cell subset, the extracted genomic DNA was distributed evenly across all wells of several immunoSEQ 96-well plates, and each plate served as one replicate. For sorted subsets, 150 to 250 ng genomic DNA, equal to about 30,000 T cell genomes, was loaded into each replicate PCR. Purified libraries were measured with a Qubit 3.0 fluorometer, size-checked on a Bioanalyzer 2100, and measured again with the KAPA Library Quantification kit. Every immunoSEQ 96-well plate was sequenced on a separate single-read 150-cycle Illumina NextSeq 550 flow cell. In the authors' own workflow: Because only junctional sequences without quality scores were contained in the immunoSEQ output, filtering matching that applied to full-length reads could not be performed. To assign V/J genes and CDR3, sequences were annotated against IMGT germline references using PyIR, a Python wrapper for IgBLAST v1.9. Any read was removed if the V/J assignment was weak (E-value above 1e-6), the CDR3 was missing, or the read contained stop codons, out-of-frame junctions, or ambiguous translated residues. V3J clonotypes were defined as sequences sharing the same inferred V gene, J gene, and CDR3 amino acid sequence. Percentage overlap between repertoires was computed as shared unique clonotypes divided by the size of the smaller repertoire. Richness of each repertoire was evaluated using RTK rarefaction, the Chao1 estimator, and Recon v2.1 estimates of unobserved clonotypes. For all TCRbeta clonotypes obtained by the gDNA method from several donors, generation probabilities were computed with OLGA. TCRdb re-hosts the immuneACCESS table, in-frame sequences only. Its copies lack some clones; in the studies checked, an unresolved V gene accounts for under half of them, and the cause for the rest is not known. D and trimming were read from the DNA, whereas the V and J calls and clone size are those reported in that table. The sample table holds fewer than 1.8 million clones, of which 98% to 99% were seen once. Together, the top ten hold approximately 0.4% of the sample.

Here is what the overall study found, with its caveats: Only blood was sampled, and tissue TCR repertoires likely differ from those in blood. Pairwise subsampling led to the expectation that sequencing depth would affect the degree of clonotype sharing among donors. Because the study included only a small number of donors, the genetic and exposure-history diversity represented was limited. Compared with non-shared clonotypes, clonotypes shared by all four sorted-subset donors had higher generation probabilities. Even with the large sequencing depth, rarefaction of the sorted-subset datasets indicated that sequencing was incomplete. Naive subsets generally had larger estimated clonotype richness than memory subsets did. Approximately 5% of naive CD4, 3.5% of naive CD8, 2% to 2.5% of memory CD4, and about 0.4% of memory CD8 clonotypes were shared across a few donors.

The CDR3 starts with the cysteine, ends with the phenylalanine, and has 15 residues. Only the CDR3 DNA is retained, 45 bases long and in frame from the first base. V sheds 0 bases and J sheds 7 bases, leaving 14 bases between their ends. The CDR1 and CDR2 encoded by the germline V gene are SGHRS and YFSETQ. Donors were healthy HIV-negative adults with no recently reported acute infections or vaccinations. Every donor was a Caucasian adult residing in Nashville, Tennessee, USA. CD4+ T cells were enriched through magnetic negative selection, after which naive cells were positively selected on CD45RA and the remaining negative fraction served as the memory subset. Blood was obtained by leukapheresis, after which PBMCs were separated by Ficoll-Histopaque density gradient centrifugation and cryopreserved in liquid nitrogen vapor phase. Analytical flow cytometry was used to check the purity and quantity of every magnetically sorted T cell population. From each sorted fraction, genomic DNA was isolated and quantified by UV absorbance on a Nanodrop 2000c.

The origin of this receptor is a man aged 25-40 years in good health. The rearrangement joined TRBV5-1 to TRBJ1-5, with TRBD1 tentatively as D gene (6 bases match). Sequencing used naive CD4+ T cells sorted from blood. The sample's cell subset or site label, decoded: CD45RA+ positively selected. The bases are TGCGCCAGCAGCTTGGGGTCAGGGGTTGGGCAGCCCCAGCATTTT. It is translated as CASSLGSGVGQPQHF.